This T cell receptor beta chain was sequenced during a study of Graves' ophthalmopathy and Graves' hyperthyroidism. General study points: Also, most clonotypes expanded in the thyroid above 0.001 frequency appeared in blood. Ophthalmopathy was separated from stable hyperthyroidism by a 13-signature model with 85% to 90% sensitivity and about 79% specificity.

The study amplified TCR beta CDR3 regions using RNA transcripts. First-round RT-PCR with HTBI primers preceded a second-round multiplex PCR. Via MiXCR, TCRdb re-called the multiplex PCR reads, giving one row per CDR3 protein. The profile shows approximately 500,000 distinct CDR3 sequences, roughly an eighth of them singletons. At least ten counts were recorded for this clonotype. No antigen is known for it. In germline, CDR1 is MDHEN, CDR2 SYDVKM. The V gene end was trimmed by 4 bases and the J gene end by 0 bases; junction bases not matched to a gene: 4. The CDR3 runs 15 residues. The sequence came from a woman in her 30s with Graves' ophthalmopathy. The chain joins TRBV28 to TRBJ1-1; 8 bases fit TRBD1. Sequencing used blood. The CDR3 loop reads CASSSDRGMNTEAFF. The CDR3 DNA follows: TGTGCCAGCAGTTCAGACAGGGGCATGAACACTGAAGCTTTCTTT.